Listed below are T cell receptor beta chains from one sample, sequenced in a study of Ad26.COV2.S vaccination and SARS-CoV-2 variants. The repertoire was sequenced with immunoSEQ multiplex PCR; TCRdb's copy has only in-frame clones and lacks some. Here the sample spans approximately 420,000 clones, roughly nine tenths being singletons. Sequenced here: peripheral blood, sampled in a trial of Ad26.COV2.S vaccine versus placebo. The receptors stem from a person aged 18-60 years who received the Ad26.COV2.S COVID-19 vaccine or a placebo. Each CDR3 is given with its conserved first and last residue. Each record gives: D gene, J gene, CDR3 length, V gene, clone size, CDR3 DNA, CDR3 protein. D genes are given only for firm matches. Clone size is given for some rows only: seen once, a few or many times, or a class if the clone is expanded.

d_call: NA; j_call: TRBJ2-1; cdr3_length: 16; v_call: TRBV6-2/TRBV6-3; clone_size: few; cdr3_nt: TGTGCCAGCAGTCTCATAAGGGTTACCTCCTACAATGAGCAGTTCTTC; cdr3_aa: CASSLIRVTSYNEQFF
d_call: TRBD1; j_call: TRBJ2-3; cdr3_length: 13; v_call: TRBV5-1; clone_size: NA; cdr3_nt: TGCGCCAGCAGCTTTGGACAGGGAGATACGCAGTATTTT; cdr3_aa: CASSFGQGDTQYF
d_call: NA; j_call: TRBJ2-2; cdr3_length: 12; v_call: TRBV6-1; clone_size: NA; cdr3_nt: TGTGCCAGCAGTGAACCGGCCGGGGAGCTGTTTTTT; cdr3_aa: CASSEPAGELFF
d_call: NA; j_call: TRBJ2-2; cdr3_length: 12; v_call: TRBV6-2/TRBV6-3; clone_size: NA; cdr3_nt: TGTGCCAGCAGTTACCTCACCGGGGAGCTGTTTTTT; cdr3_aa: CASSYLTGELFF
d_call: NA; j_call: TRBJ2-7; cdr3_length: 15; v_call: TRBV6-5; clone_size: NA; cdr3_nt: TGTGCCACTACCGAAGAGGGGTTGTCTCGGAACGAGCAGTACTTC; cdr3_aa: CATTEEGLSRNEQYF
d_call: NA; j_call: TRBJ1-5; cdr3_length: 15; v_call: TRBV4-1; clone_size: NA; cdr3_nt: TGCGCCAGCAGCCAAAGTCCTTTGGCCGATCAGCCCCAGCATTTT; cdr3_aa: CASSQSPLADQPQHF
d_call: NA; j_call: TRBJ2-7; cdr3_length: 11; v_call: TRBV4-1; clone_size: NA; cdr3_nt: TGCGCCAGCAGCCAAGCCTACGAGCAGTACTTC; cdr3_aa: CASSQAYEQYF
d_call: TRBD2; j_call: TRBJ2-3; cdr3_length: 17; v_call: TRBV11-2; clone_size: NA; cdr3_nt: TGTGCCAGCAGCTTCTCCGGGGGGGGGCCCTCCACAGATACGCAGTATTTT; cdr3_aa: CASSFSGGGPSTDTQYF
d_call: NA; j_call: TRBJ2-2; cdr3_length: 15; v_call: TRBV4-1; clone_size: NA; cdr3_nt: TGCGCCAGCAGCCCCCGCCAGGGTCACACCGGGGAGCTGTTTTTT; cdr3_aa: CASSPRQGHTGELFF
d_call: NA; j_call: TRBJ1-2; cdr3_length: 12; v_call: TRBV3-1/TRBV3-2; clone_size: few; cdr3_nt: TGTGCCAGCAGCCGCTCGCTCTATGGCTACACCTTC; cdr3_aa: CASSRSLYGYTF
d_call: TRBD1; j_call: TRBJ1-2; cdr3_length: 15; v_call: TRBV5-1; clone_size: NA; cdr3_nt: TGCGCCAGCAGCCCTGGGACAGGGGGAAACTATGGCTACACCTTC; cdr3_aa: CASSPGTGGNYGYTF
d_call: NA; j_call: TRBJ2-2; cdr3_length: 15; v_call: TRBV7-8; clone_size: NA; cdr3_nt: TGTGCCAGCAGCTTAGAAAGGCTCCACACCGGGGAGCTGTTTTTT; cdr3_aa: CASSLERLHTGELFF
d_call: TRBD2; j_call: TRBJ2-7; cdr3_length: 15; v_call: TRBV20-1; clone_size: NA; cdr3_nt: TGCAGTGCTAGTGTTCCTCGCGGGGGGGCCTACGAGCAGTACTTC; cdr3_aa: CSASVPRGGAYEQYF
d_call: NA; j_call: TRBJ1-3; cdr3_length: 16; v_call: TRBV6-6; clone_size: NA; cdr3_nt: TGTGCCAGCAGTTACTCGGGCAGGGAAGGTGGAAACACCATATATTTT; cdr3_aa: CASSYSGREGGNTIYF
d_call: NA; j_call: TRBJ1-4; cdr3_length: 14; v_call: TRBV5-1; clone_size: NA; cdr3_nt: TGCGCCAGCAGCCTGGGAGGGGTGGATGAAAAACTGTTTTTT; cdr3_aa: CASSLGGVDEKLFF
d_call: TRBD2; j_call: TRBJ2-3; cdr3_length: 17; v_call: TRBV11-2; clone_size: NA; cdr3_nt: TGTGCCAGCAGCATACGGACTAGCGGGGGGGCTGGGGATACGCAGTATTTT; cdr3_aa: CASSIRTSGGAGDTQYF
d_call: NA; j_call: TRBJ2-3; cdr3_length: 15; v_call: TRBV3-1/TRBV3-2; clone_size: NA; cdr3_nt: TGTGCCAGCAGCCAAACCGGAAGAAGCACAGATACGCAGTATTTT; cdr3_aa: CASSQTGRSTDTQYF
d_call: NA; j_call: TRBJ1-5; cdr3_length: 17; v_call: TRBV3-1/TRBV3-2; clone_size: NA; cdr3_nt: TGTGCCAGCAGCCAAGGGTCTCAGGGATATAGCAATCAGCCCCAGCATTTT; cdr3_aa: CASSQGSQGYSNQPQHF
d_call: TRBD1; j_call: TRBJ2-5; cdr3_length: 14; v_call: TRBV5-1; clone_size: NA; cdr3_nt: TGCGCCAGCAGCTTGGGGACAGGGCTGGAGACCCAGTACTTC; cdr3_aa: CASSLGTGLETQYF
d_call: NA; j_call: TRBJ1-4; cdr3_length: 16; v_call: TRBV5-1; clone_size: NA; cdr3_nt: TGCGCCAGCAGCTCCACTTGGGGGCCAAGTAATGAAAAACTGTTTTTT; cdr3_aa: CASSSTWGPSNEKLFF